Listed here is a single T cell receptor (beta chain). Antigen specificity is unknown. The data stem from a study of CD8 T cells in Susac syndrome. Points from the study as a whole: TCR sequencing and HLA analysis covered a relatively small number of individuals.

Random hexamers were used to reverse transcribe roughly 0.5 to 1 ug of RNA. MiXCR, run by TCRdb on the immunoSEQ multiplex PCR reads, gives a single entry per CDR3 protein. The table has about 290,000 distinct CDR3 sequences, 70% to 90% seen once. Negative isolation yielded CD4+ and CD8+ T cells, and FACS enriched TEMRA cells. The source is a human donor with multiple sclerosis. Input material: CD8+ T cells from PBMCs.

DNA for the CDR3: TGTGCCAGCAGCGTAGGGGATGGGCCGGCAGATACGCAGTATTTT. Translated: CASSVGDGPADTQYF. This chain joins TRBV9 and TRBJ2-3; D uncertain. Germline assignment: CDR1 SGDLS and CDR2 YYNGEE. The CDR3 consists of 15 residues. The V end lost 0 bases, the J end lost 4 bases, and 12 bases lay between the germline ends.